Following are 18 T cell receptor beta chains from one sample sequenced in a study of cytomegalovirus exposure and HLA in healthy donors. PCR employed 60 Vbeta and 13 Jbeta primers. Assay used: immunoSEQ multiplex PCR; TCRdb lists only in-frame clones, some missing. The repertoire includes roughly 120,000 clones, about two thirds of them detected once, and 4% to 5.5% sits in the top ten. Sequenced input: PBMCs. All receptors come from a man aged 55 to 70 in good health and CMV-seropositive.

The chain combines TRBV19 with TRBJ2-7; a weak D match, TRBD1 (6 bases). The CDR3 has 14 residues. Germline V gene data show CDR1 as LNHDA and CDR2 as SQIVND (reference sequence). V dropped 10 bases and J dropped 2 bases, with 18 bases sitting between them. CDR3 DNA: TGTGCCACCAGAGGGCAGGGGATGCCCTACGAGCAGTACTTC. Its translation: CATRGQGMPYEQYF.

This chain links TRBV5-1 with TRBJ1-2; D ambiguous. The CDR3 consists of 14 residues. Trimming left V 0 bases short and J 3 bases short, with 9 bases between. The germline gives CDR1 SGHRS, CDR2 YFSETQ. For the CDR3, the DNA is TGCGCCAGCAGCTTGGAACCGGGGTACTATGGCTACACCTTC. Amino acid sequence: CASSLEPGYYGYTF.

This sequence joins TRBV6-6 and TRBJ2-7; 7 nucleotides align to TRBD2. V was pared by 4 bases and J by 0 bases, with 3 bases of the junction left unmatched. CDR3 length: 14 residues. Germline V gene lookup returns CDR1 MNHNY and CDR2 SVGAGI (reference sequence). The CDR3 is CASSFREGSYEQYF. Here the CDR3 DNA reads TGTGCCAGCAGTTTCAGGGAGGGCTCCTACGAGCAGTACTTC.

This clone was detected a few times. This chain links TRBV6-5 with TRBJ1-1; TRBD1 is a possible D gene (6 bases). Per germline, CDR1 MNHEY and CDR2 SVGAGI. This CDR3 region has 13 residues. The V and J ends lost 11 bases and 1 base respectively, with 14 bases between them. The CDR3 loop reads CAGAKTGNTEAFF. CDR3 DNA: TGTGCCGGGGCTAAGACAGGGAACACTGAAGCTTTCTTT.

The table lists this clone with a few counts. The chain combines TRBV6-6 with TRBJ1-1, with D perhaps matching TRBD1 (6 bases). Per the germline V gene, CDR1 is MNHNY and CDR2 is SVGAGI (reference sequence). This CDR3 region has 14 residues. Between the trimmed V and J ends, which lost 0 bases and 7 bases, there was a span of 12 bases. DNA for the CDR3: TGTGCCAGCAGTTACTCACAGGGTGCTTTTGAAGCTTTCTTT. Protein: CASSYSQGAFEAFF.

This sequence joins TRBV19 and TRBJ1-4, with D possibly being TRBD1 (5 bases). Germline V gives CDR1 LNHDA, CDR2 SQIVND (reference sequence). V dropped 5 bases and J dropped 8 bases, with 21 bases sitting between them. This CDR3 comprises 16 residues. The CDR3 region has the DNA TGTGCCAGTAGTTATGGGGCTGGGGATAAAGGAGAAAAACTGTTTTTT. Encoded protein: CASSYGAGDKGEKLFF. Full variable domain (rest looked up from reference TRBV19 and TRBJ1-4): DGGITQSPKYLFRKEGQNVTLSCEQNLNHDAMYWYRQDPGQGLRLIYYSQIVNDFQKGDIAEGYSVSREKKESFPLTVTSAQKNPTAFYLCASSYGAGDKGEKLFFGSGTQLSVL.

The chain uses TRBV9 and TRBJ2-5; 7 bases map to TRBD1. This CDR3 has 13 amino acids. V gave up 4 bases and J gave up 4 bases; unmatched junction bases: 4. Germline V gene sequence: CDR1 SGDLS, CDR2 YYNGEE. CDR3 coding DNA: TGTGCCAGCAGCCCGACAGGGCCAGAGACCCAGTACTTC. It translates to CASSPTGPETQYF.

The genes are TRBV11-1 and TRBJ1-4; 9 nucleotides line up with TRBD1. The CDR3 has 13 residues. Unmatched junction bases numbered 7, after V lost 5 bases and J lost 12 bases. CDR1 and CDR2 (germline): SGHAT, FQDESV (reference sequence). This CDR3 reads CASSQTRDRELFF. CDR3 in DNA: TGTGCCAGCAGCCAAACCCGGGACAGGGAACTGTTTTTT.

The chain carries TRBV5-1 and TRBJ1-4; tentatively, D is TRBD1 (5 bases). Germline loops: CDR1 SGHRS, CDR2 YFSETQ. The CDR3 consists of 16 residues. Trimming removed 2 bases from V and 3 bases from J, with 14 bases in between. Written as DNA, the CDR3 is TGCGCCAGCAGCTTTGACGTCCAGGGATCTAATGAAAAACTGTTTTTT. Amino acids: CASSFDVQGSNEKLFF.

The rearrangement uses TRBV4-2 and TRBJ2-2, with 9 nucleotides matching TRBD1. The germline CDR1 and CDR2 sequences are LGHNA and YNFKEQ. V lost 0 bases to trimming and J lost 5 bases; unmatched junction nucleotides: 4. This CDR3 region has 16 residues. The CDR3 protein is CASSQELDRGTGELFF. The CDR3 coding sequence is TGTGCCAGCAGCCAAGAACTAGACAGGGGGACCGGGGAGCTGTTTTTT.

The chain employs TRBV11-2 and TRBJ2-5; 7 positions match TRBD2. After removal of 0 bases from V and 5 bases from J, the junction contained 12 bases not matched to a gene. Germline V CDR1 and CDR2: SGHAT, FQNNGV. There are 17 residues in the CDR3. For the CDR3, the DNA is TGTGCCAGCAGCTTAGAGGGGTTGCGGGAGATAGGGGAGACCCAGTACTTC. This encodes CASSLEGLREIGETQYF.

The chain joins TRBV28 to TRBJ1-1; 7 bases map to TRBD1. CDR3 size: 17 residues. Per the germline V gene, CDR1 is MDHEN and CDR2 is SYDVKM. Germline trimming cut 9 bases from V and 10 bases from J; bases unmatched to any gene: 26. CDR3 DNA: TGTGCCAGTTGGGGAAACAGGGGCCAAAGGTATATCGTCGGAGCTTTCTTT. Its protein is CASWGNRGQRYIVGAFF.

The chain combines TRBV18 with TRBJ2-7; no clear D gene. Per germline, CDR1 KGHSH and CDR2 LQKENI. Deletions cut 6 bases from V and 2 bases from J, with 8 bases between. The CDR3 runs 12 residues. The CDR3 loop reads CASSPGPYEQYF. The CDR3 DNA reads as TGTGCCAGCTCCCCAGGCCCCTACGAGCAGTACTTC. Using reference TRBV18 and TRBJ2-7 for the parts outside the CDR3, the full variable domain is NAGVMQNPRHLVRRRGQEARLRCSPMKGHSHVYWYRQLPEEGLKFMVYLQKENIIDESGMPKERFSAEFPKEGPSILRIQQVVRGDSAAYFCASSPGPYEQYFGPGTRLTVT.

This CDR3 is CASSLRTDNSPLHF. The CDR3 DNA reads as TGTGCCAGCAGCCTCCGGACAGATAATTCACCCCTCCACTTT. V and J are TRBV7-9 and TRBJ1-6, with D perhaps matching TRBD1 (6 bases). The germline V gene encodes CDR1 SEHNR and CDR2 FQNEAQ (reference sequence). The CDR3 spans 14 residues. The V gene lost 5 bases and the J gene lost 5 bases, with 10 bases spanning the gap.

The V call is TRBV10-1, the J call TRBJ2-2, with D possibly TRBD2 on 7 matching bases. Germline V gene lookup returns CDR1 WNHNN and CDR2 SYGVQD (reference sequence). This CDR3 is 13 amino acids long. Trimming cost V 7 bases and J 8 bases, with 14 bases left between them. DNA of the CDR3: TGCGCCAGCAATCGGGGGGCAAAGGGGGAGCTGTTTTTT. It codes for CASNRGAKGELFF.

V and J are TRBV29-1 and TRBJ2-7; TRBD2 might be the D (6 bases). Germline V gene sequence: CDR1 SQVTM, CDR2 ANQGSEA. The CDR3 has 12 amino acids. CDR3 loop: CSYRGPRGEQYF. Here the CDR3 DNA reads TGCAGTTACCGCGGGCCGCGGGGCGAGCAGTACTTC.

The chain couples TRBV28 to TRBJ2-7, with 9 bases identical to TRBD1. Germline CDR1 reads MDHEN; CDR2 reads SYDVKM. This CDR3 is 15 amino acids long. The V and J ends lost 5 bases and 5 bases, in that order; junction bases with no gene match: 10. CDR3 DNA sequence: TGTGCCAGCAGTAGCTCACAGGGGGCAATCGACGAGCAGTACTTC. Its translation is CASSSSQGAIDEQYF. The entire variable domain, with the rest obtained from reference TRBV28 and TRBJ2-7, is as follows: DVKVTQSSRYLVKRTGEKVFLECVQDMDHENMFWYRQDPGLGLRLIYFSYDVKMKEKGDIPEGYSVSREKKERFSLILESASTNQTSMYLCASSSSQGAIDEQYFGPGTRLTVT.

This clone was observed a handful of times. This sequence joins TRBV19 and TRBJ1-5, with D possibly being TRBD1 (5 bases). The V gene's germline CDR1 is LNHDA and CDR2 SQIVND (reference sequence). This CDR3 comprises 14 residues. V was shortened by 5 bases and J by 6 bases, with 14 bases between the two germline ends. The chain's CDR3 is CASSEGAQGQPQHF. In DNA form, the CDR3 reads TGTGCCAGTAGTGAAGGGGCGCAGGGTCAGCCCCAGCATTTT.